This is a list of T cell receptor beta chains from one sample in a study of blood T cell repertoires in COVID-19. Some clones are missing from TCRdb's copy, which holds only in-frame ones; the method was immunoSEQ multiplex PCR. The table records fewer than 350,000 clones, approximately 90% of them present only once. Sample: PBMCs or T cells enriched from blood (not recorded which). The receptor set was obtained from a woman aged 25 to 45 with acute COVID-19. The CDR3 runs from the conserved cysteine through the conserved F or W. The order of the fields is J gene, V gene, D gene, clone size, CDR3 protein, CDR3 DNA. A D gene is named only where the DNA matches it firmly. Clone size appears in some rows only: once, few, many, or a class for an expanded clone.

>TRBJ1-2|TRBV19|TRBD1|NA
CASSNKGQPNYGYTF
TGTGCCAGTAGTAATAAGGGACAGCCTAACTATGGCTACACCTTC
>TRBJ2-5|TRBV28|TRBD2|NA
CASSFTSGRIETQYF
TGTGCCAGCAGTTTTACTAGCGGGAGGATAGAGACCCAGTACTTC
>TRBJ2-1|TRBV6-4|TRBD2|NA
CASSATSGANNEQFF
TGTGCCAGCAGTGCGACTAGCGGGGCTAACAATGAGCAGTTCTTC
>TRBJ2-7|TRBV25-1|TRBD1|NA
CASSVTGTAPYEQYF
TGTGCCAGCAGTGTAACCGGGACAGCCCCCTACGAGCAGTACTTC
>TRBJ2-7|TRBV6-6|TRBD2|NA
CASSFQREGYEQYF
TGTGCCAGCAGTTTTCAGCGGGAGGGCTACGAGCAGTACTTC
>TRBJ1-1|TRBV27|TRBD1|NA
CASRKTGGIEAFF
TGTGCCAGCAGGAAAACAGGGGGCATTGAAGCTTTCTTT
>TRBJ2-1|TRBV19|NA|once
CASRLLGSPYNEQFF
TGTGCCAGTAGGCTCCTCGGGAGCCCCTACAATGAGCAGTTCTTC
>TRBJ2-2|TRBV12-1|NA|NA
CASSLRERSGELFF
TGTGCCAGCAGCTTGCGGGAGAGGTCCGGGGAGCTGTTTTTT
>TRBJ2-7|TRBV19|NA|once
CASSPTGNSYEQYF
TGTGCCAGTAGTCCAACAGGTAACTCCTACGAGCAGTACTTC
>TRBJ1-2|TRBV9|NA|NA
CASSVVEGGTYGYTF
TGTGCCAGCAGCGTAGTGGAGGGAGGGACCTATGGCTACACCTTC
>TRBJ1-4|TRBV28|TRBD1|NA
CASSSPGQGEEKLFF
TGTGCCAGCAGTAGCCCGGGACAGGGAGAAGAAAAACTGTTTTTT
>TRBJ2-2|TRBV28|NA|NA
CASSLAEPTGNPGELFF
TGTGCCAGCAGTTTAGCCGAACCCACGGGTAACCCCGGGGAGCTGTTTTTT
>TRBJ2-1|TRBV19|TRBD1|NA
CASRRTGGNNEQFF
TGTGCCAGTAGGCGGACAGGGGGCAATAATGAGCAGTTCTTC
>TRBJ1-4|TRBV5-1|NA|few
CASSLGQGGEKLFF
TGCGCCAGCAGCTTGGGCCAGGGAGGTGAAAAACTGTTTTTT
>TRBJ2-5|TRBV28|TRBD1|NA
CASSQGDQETQYF
TGTGCCAGCAGTCAGGGGGACCAAGAGACCCAGTACTTC
>TRBJ2-3|TRBV6-1|NA|NA
CASSEMGLITDTQYF
TGTGCCAGCAGTGAAATGGGACTTATCACAGATACGCAGTATTTT
>TRBJ2-7|TRBV12-3/TRBV12-4|NA|NA
CASSLRDRGEQYF
TGTGCCAGCAGTTTGCGGGATAGGGGTGAGCAGTACTTC
>TRBJ1-4|TRBV19|TRBD1|once
CASSNDRVLEKLFF
TGTGCCAGTAGTAATGACAGGGTCCTGGAAAAACTGTTTTTT
>TRBJ2-4|TRBV28|TRBD2|NA
CASSAKTGLAGAYIQYF
TGTGCCAGCAGTGCGAAAACGGGACTAGCGGGAGCTTATATTCAGTACTTC
>TRBJ2-1|TRBV18|TRBD2|once
CASSPPLAGGVENEQFF
TGTGCCAGCTCACCACCCTTAGCGGGAGGGGTGGAAAATGAGCAGTTCTTC
>TRBJ2-1|TRBV10-3|NA|NA
CAISDPGLGGHNEQFF
TGTGCCATCAGTGATCCTGGATTGGGTGGGCACAATGAGCAGTTCTTC
>TRBJ1-2|TRBV7-9|NA|NA
CASSLDQGGGYTF
TGTGCCAGCAGCTTGGATCAGGGCGGTGGCTACACCTTC
>TRBJ1-5|TRBV19|TRBD1|NA
CALIIPGQGGRSNQPQHF
TGTGCCCTTATCATACCGGGACAGGGGGGGAGGAGCAATCAGCCCCAGCATTTT
>TRBJ2-7|TRBV14|TRBD1|NA
CASSRADRVIYEQYF
TGTGCCAGCAGCCGCGCAGACAGGGTGATATACGAGCAGTACTTC
>TRBJ1-6|TRBV3-1/TRBV3-2|TRBD1|few
CASSQVGGRGRWGNSPLHF
TGTGCCAGCAGCCAAGTGGGCGGTAGGGGGCGATGGGGTAATTCACCCCTCCACTTT
>TRBJ2-6|TRBV4-1|NA|NA
CASSQLTNSGANVLTF
TGCGCCAGCAGCCAGCTTACAAACTCTGGGGCCAACGTCCTGACTTTC
>TRBJ2-7|TRBV28|NA|NA
CASSLEGAGLTYEQYF
TGTGCCAGCAGTCTGGAGGGAGCGGGCCTTACCTACGAGCAGTACTTC
>TRBJ1-1|TRBV18|NA|once
CASSGSRTEEAFF
TGTGCCAGCTCCGGATCCAGGACAGAAGAAGCTTTCTTT
>TRBJ1-4|TRBV18|NA|NA
CASSEQATNEKLFF
TGTGCCAGCTCAGAACAGGCAACTAATGAAAAACTGTTTTTT
>TRBJ2-2|TRBV19|NA|NA
CASESFAPLGGDTGELFF
TGTGCCAGCGAATCTTTTGCCCCATTAGGGGGGGACACCGGGGAGCTGTTTTTT